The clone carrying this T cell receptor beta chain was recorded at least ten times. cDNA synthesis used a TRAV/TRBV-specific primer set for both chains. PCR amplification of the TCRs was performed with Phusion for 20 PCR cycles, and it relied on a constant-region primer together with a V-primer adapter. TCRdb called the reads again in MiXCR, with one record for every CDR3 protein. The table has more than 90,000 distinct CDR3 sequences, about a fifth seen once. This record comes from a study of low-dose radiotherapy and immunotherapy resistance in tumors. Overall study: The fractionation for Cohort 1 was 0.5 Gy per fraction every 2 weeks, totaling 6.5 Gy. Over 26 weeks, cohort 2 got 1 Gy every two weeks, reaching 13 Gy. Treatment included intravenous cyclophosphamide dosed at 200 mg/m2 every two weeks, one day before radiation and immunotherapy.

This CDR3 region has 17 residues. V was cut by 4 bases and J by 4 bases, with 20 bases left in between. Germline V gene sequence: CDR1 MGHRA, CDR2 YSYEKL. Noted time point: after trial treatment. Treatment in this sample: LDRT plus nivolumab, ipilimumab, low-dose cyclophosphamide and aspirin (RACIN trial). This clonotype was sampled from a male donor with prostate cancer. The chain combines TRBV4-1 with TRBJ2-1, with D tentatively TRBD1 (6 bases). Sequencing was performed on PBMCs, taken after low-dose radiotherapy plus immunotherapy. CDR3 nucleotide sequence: TGCGCCAGCAGCCTGGCCACAGGGTCCCTTGTTTACAATGAGCAGTTCTTC. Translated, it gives CASSLATGSLVYNEQFF.